These 22 T cell receptor beta chains were all obtained from the same sample, sequenced in a study of OX40 agonist ivuxolimab in advanced cancers. Some clones are missing from TCRdb's copy, which holds only in-frame ones; the method was immunoSEQ multiplex PCR. The sample shows 75,000 to 100,000 clones, about four fifths of them seen only once. Sample: CD4+ or CD8+ T cells sorted from blood, taken in a trial of the OX40 agonist ivuxolimab. These TCRs come from an adult with an advanced solid tumor such as melanoma, head and neck, liver or kidney cancer.

The V gene is TRBV2, the J gene TRBJ2-3, with TRBD2 identical over 8 bases. V dropped 7 bases and J dropped 4; count of bases not matched to a gene: 10. Germline assignment: CDR1 SNHLY and CDR2 FYNNEI. The CDR3 is 15 amino acids. This CDR3 reads CASTRLGLGSDTQYF. CDR3 nucleotide sequence: TGTGCCAGCACCCGCCTGGGACTAGGCTCAGATACGCAGTATTTT.

CDR3 sequence reads: CASSQDLGTGFYEQYF. The CDR3 nucleotides are TGCGCCAGCAGCCAAGATTTAGGGACAGGGTTCTACGAGCAGTACTTC. This chain connects TRBV4-3 to TRBJ2-7, with 9 bases identical to TRBD1. Losses at the gene ends were 0 bases for V and 3 bases for J; bases not matched to a gene: 6. Germline CDR1 reads LGHNA; CDR2 reads YSLEER. The CDR3 sequence is 16 residues long.

This clone was recorded a few times. The J gene is TRBJ2-2, the V gene TRBV6-1, with 8 positions matching TRBD1. The germline gives CDR1 MNHNS, CDR2 SASEGT. The CDR3 runs 13 residues. V lost 4 bases and J lost 5; bases outside the gene matches: 0. The CDR3 loop reads CASSGTGTGELFF. The CDR3 DNA follows: TGTGCCAGCAGTGGGACAGGGACCGGGGAGCTGTTTTTT.

The V and J genes are TRBV18 and TRBJ1-2; no definite D call. The CDR3 is 13 amino acids. Germline loops: CDR1 KGHSH, CDR2 LQKENI. Trimming left V 3 bases short and J 8 bases short, with 13 bases between. The chain's CDR3 is CASSPNEVEGYTF. DNA of the CDR3: TGTGCCAGCTCACCCAATGAAGTGGAGGGCTACACCTTC.

This clone was counted a few times. The chain links TRBV9 to TRBJ1-2; D unresolved. In germline, CDR1 is SGDLS, CDR2 YYNGEE. The CDR3 has 13 residues. V was clipped by 3 bases and J by 4 bases, with 10 bases between them. CDR3 protein: CASSASEGYGYTF. CDR3 in DNA: TGTGCCAGCAGCGCCTCCGAGGGCTATGGCTACACCTTC.

This chain joins TRBV4-1 and TRBJ1-4; the match to TRBD1 covers 8 bases. J lost 8 bases, V lost 4 bases, and 18 bases had no gene match. CDR3 size: 18 residues. Germline V gives CDR1 MGHRA, CDR2 YSYEKL. CDR3 sequence (DNA): TGCGCCAGCAGCCCCCAGGAAATCTCACCCGGGACAGGCGAAAAACTGTTTTTT. The encoded protein is CASSPQEISPGTGEKLFF.

This clone was seen a single time. V gene TRBV15 combines with J gene TRBJ2-3; D may match TRBD1 or TRBD2 (5 bases each). V was trimmed by 0 bases and J by 3 bases, leaving 16 bases between them. Germline-derived CDR1 and CDR2 are LNHNV and YYDKDF (reference sequence). The CDR3 loop spans 17 amino acids. Here the CDR3 reads CATSRDMAGRGTDTQYF. For the CDR3, the DNA is TGTGCCACCAGCAGAGATATGGCAGGGCGAGGGACAGATACGCAGTATTTT. The entire variable domain, with the rest obtained from reference TRBV15 and TRBJ2-3, is as follows: DAMVIQNPRYQVTQFGKPVTLSCSQTLNHNVMYWYQQKSSQAPKLLFHYYDKDFNNEADTPDNFQSRRPNTSFCFLDIRSPGLGDTAMYLCATSRDMAGRGTDTQYFGPGTRLTVL.

The J gene is TRBJ1-2, the V gene TRBV6-6, with 7 bases aligning to TRBD1. The CDR3 has 11 amino acids. V lost 8 bases, J lost 8 bases, and 5 bases stayed unmatched. Germline V CDR1 and CDR2: MNHNY, SVGAGI (reference sequence). The CDR3 loop is CASYTGVGYTF. In DNA form, the CDR3 reads TGTGCCAGCTACACAGGGGTAGGCTACACCTTC.

The chain carries TRBV27 and TRBJ1-2; the D gene is possibly TRBD1 (5 bases). The CDR3 covers 14 residues. The V and J ends lost 2 bases and 1 base respectively, with 8 bases between them. Per the germline V gene, CDR1 is MNHEY and CDR2 is SMNVEV (reference sequence). This chain's CDR3 is CASSLDSDNYGYTF. DNA of the CDR3: TGTGCCAGCAGTTTAGACAGCGATAACTATGGCTACACCTTC.

Only one count was recorded for this clone. The rearrangement joins TRBV9 to TRBJ2-2, with 8 bases that match TRBD1. Germline lookup yields CDR1 SGDLS and CDR2 YYNGEE. This CDR3 comprises 16 residues. V shed 4 bases, J shed 4 bases, and the junction held 9 bases outside the gene matches. The CDR3 bases are TGTGCCAGCAGCCCCCGGGACAGGAGCTTCACCGGGGAGCTGTTTTTT. This translates into CASSPRDRSFTGELFF.

J is TRBJ2-7 and V is TRBV19, with D possibly being TRBD2 (6 bases). This CDR3 has 14 amino acids. V dropped 0 bases and J dropped 4 bases, with 10 bases sitting between them. Germline assignment: CDR1 LNHDA and CDR2 SQIVND (reference sequence). The CDR3 here is CASSIEGGFYEQYF. The CDR3 coding sequence is TGTGCCAGTAGTATAGAGGGAGGATTTTACGAGCAGTACTTC.

The table lists this clone with a count of one. The genes are TRBV11-1 and TRBJ2-7; unclear D gene. V was cut by 5 bases and J by 2 bases, with 10 bases left in between. Germline V lookup: CDR1 SGHAT, CDR2 FQDESV (reference sequence). The CDR3 is 13 amino acids. CDR3 nucleotide sequence: TGTGCCAGCAGCGGCAGCTCAACCTACGAGCAGTACTTC. Encoded protein: CASSGSSTYEQYF.

The rearrangement uses TRBV7-9 and TRBJ2-5; maybe TRBD1 (6 bases). The CDR3 runs 17 residues. Deletions cut 5 bases from V and 1 base from J, with 20 bases between. CDR1 and CDR2 from the germline V gene are SEHNR and FQNEAQ (reference sequence). In DNA form, the CDR3 reads TGTGCCAGCAGCCCATCCGGACAGCTTTGGGTCCAAGAGACCCAGTACTTC. Protein sequence: CASSPSGQLWVQETQYF.

The J gene is TRBJ2-1, the V gene TRBV7-9; 9 positions match TRBD2. The CDR3 loop spans 16 amino acids. Germline V CDR1 and CDR2: SEHNR, FQNEAQ (reference sequence). The junction had 11 bases not matched to a gene; V was cut back by 5 bases and J by 6 bases. The CDR3 sequence: CASSTLYGTSLNEQFF. DNA for the CDR3: TGTGCCAGCAGCACCCTTTACGGGACTAGCCTCAATGAGCAGTTCTTC. Full variable domain (rest looked up from reference TRBV7-9 and TRBJ2-1): DTGVSQNPRHKITKRGQNVTFRCDPISEHNRLYWYRQTLGQGPEFLTYFQNEAQLEKSRLLSDRFSAERPKGSFSTLEIQRTEQGDSAMYLCASSTLYGTSLNEQFFGPGTRLTVL.

The chain is built from TRBV21-1 and TRBJ2-4; the table assigns TRBD2, which was not confirmed against the DNA. TRBV21-1 represents a pseudogene. The CDR3 runs 15 residues. The CDR3 reads CASSESLAGKNIQYF. CDR3 coding DNA: TGTGCCAGCAGCGAGAGCCTAGCGGGAAAAAACATTCAGTACTTC.

The chain is built from TRBV9 and TRBJ1-2, with D possibly matching TRBD1 (6 bases). Between the trimmed V and J ends, which lost 6 bases and 6 bases, there was a span of 21 bases. The CDR3 runs 15 residues. Looked up from germline, CDR1 is SGDLS and CDR2 is YYNGEE. The DNA for the CDR3 is TGTGCCAGCACCTTAGAGGGGGGTCGGAGTAATGGCTACACCTTC. It codes for CASTLEGGRSNGYTF.

The chain carries TRBV18 and TRBJ2-5; TRBD2 is a possible D gene (5 bases). Germline V gene lookup returns CDR1 KGHSH and CDR2 LQKENI. The CDR3 covers 11 residues. Trimming pared 5 bases from V and 5 bases from J, leaving 6 bases between. As DNA, the CDR3 is TGTGCCAGCTCAAGAGGGGAGACCCAGTACTTC. It encodes CASSRGETQYF.

The chain uses TRBV18 and TRBJ1-3, with 7 bases fitting TRBD1. Germline assignment: CDR1 KGHSH and CDR2 LQKENI. The CDR3 covers 13 residues. The ends lost 3 bases at V and 8 bases at J; junction bases unmatched: 4. The CDR3 DNA follows: TGTGCCAGCTCACCGACAGGGAAAGACACCATATATTTT. Translating gives CASSPTGKDTIYF. Variable domain in full (rest from reference TRBV18 and TRBJ1-3): NAGVMQNPRHLVRRRGQEARLRCSPMKGHSHVYWYRQLPEEGLKFMVYLQKENIIDESGMPKERFSAEFPKEGPSILRIQQVVRGDSAAYFCASSPTGKDTIYFGEGSWLTVV.

The V and J genes are TRBV18 and TRBJ2-5; 10 nucleotides line up with TRBD2. V shed 5 bases, J shed 1 base, and the junction held 7 bases outside the gene matches. Germline V gene sequence: CDR1 KGHSH, CDR2 LQKENI. CDR3 length: 16 residues. The CDR3 sequence: CASSFLAGGFQETQYF. The CDR3 DNA reads as TGTGCCAGCTCATTCTTAGCGGGGGGATTCCAAGAGACCCAGTACTTC.

The V and J genes are TRBV18 and TRBJ2-5, with 7 nucleotides matching TRBD1. This CDR3 spans 13 amino acids. The trim removed 1 base at V and 10 bases at J, leaving 6 bases unmatched. Germline CDR1 and CDR2: KGHSH and LQKENI. The CDR3 DNA follows: TGTGCCAGCTCACCACTAAACCAGGGGGACCAGTACTTC. This encodes CASSPLNQGDQYF.

This rearrangement joins TRBV27 to TRBJ2-7, with D possibly being TRBD2 (5 bases). The CDR3 covers 14 residues. Trimming removed 3 bases from V and 6 bases from J, with 15 bases in between. The germline V gene has CDR1 MNHEY and CDR2 SMNVEV (reference sequence). The CDR3 spells CASSFSDGWAEQYF. Written as DNA, the CDR3 is TGTGCCAGCAGTTTTAGCGACGGGTGGGCCGAGCAGTACTTC.

The V call is TRBV7-8, the J call TRBJ1-2; no reliable D call. V was clipped by 2 bases and J by 0 bases, with 7 bases between them. There are 14 residues in the CDR3. Germline CDR1 SGHVS, CDR2 FQNEAQ. CDR3 DNA sequence: TGTGCCAGCAGCTTAAGTCGTTCTAACTATGGCTACACCTTC. It is translated as CASSLSRSNYGYTF.